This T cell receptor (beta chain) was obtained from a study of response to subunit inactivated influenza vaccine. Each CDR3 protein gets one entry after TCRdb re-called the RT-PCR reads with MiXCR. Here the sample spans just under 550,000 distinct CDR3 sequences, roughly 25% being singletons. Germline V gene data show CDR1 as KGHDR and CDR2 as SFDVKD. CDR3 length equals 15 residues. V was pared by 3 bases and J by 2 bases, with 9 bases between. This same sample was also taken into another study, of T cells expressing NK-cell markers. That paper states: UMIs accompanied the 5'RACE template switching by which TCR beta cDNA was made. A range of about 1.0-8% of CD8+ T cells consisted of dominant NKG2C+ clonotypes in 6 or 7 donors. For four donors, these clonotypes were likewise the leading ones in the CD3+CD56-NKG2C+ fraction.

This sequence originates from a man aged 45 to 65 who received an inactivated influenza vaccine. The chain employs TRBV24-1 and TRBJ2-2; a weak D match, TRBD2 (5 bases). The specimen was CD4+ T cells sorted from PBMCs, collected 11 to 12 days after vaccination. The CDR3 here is CATSDPGTNTGELFF. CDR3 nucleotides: TGTGCCACCAGTGATCCGGGAACAAACACCGGGGAGCTGTTTTTT.